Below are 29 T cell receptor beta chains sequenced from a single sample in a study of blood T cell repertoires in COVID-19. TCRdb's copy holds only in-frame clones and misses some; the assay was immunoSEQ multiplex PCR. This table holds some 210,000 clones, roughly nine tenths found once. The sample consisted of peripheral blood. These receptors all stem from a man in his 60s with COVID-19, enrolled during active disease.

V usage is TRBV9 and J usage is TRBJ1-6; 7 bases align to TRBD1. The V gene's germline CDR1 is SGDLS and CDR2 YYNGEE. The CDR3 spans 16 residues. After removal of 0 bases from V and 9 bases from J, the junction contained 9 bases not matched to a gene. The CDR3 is CASSVGRDRVSSPLHF. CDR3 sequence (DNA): TGTGCCAGCAGCGTAGGTAGAGACAGGGTGAGTTCACCCCTCCACTTT. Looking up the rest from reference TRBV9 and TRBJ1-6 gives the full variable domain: DSGVTQTPKHLITATGQRVTLRCSPRSGDLSVYWYQQSLDQGLQFLIQYYNGEERAKGNILERFSAQQFPDLHSELNLSSLELGDSALYFCASSVGRDRVSSPLHFGNGTRLTVT.

As DNA, the CDR3 is TGTGCCACCAGTGATGGGGCCGCAGGGGAAGACACTGAAGCTTTCTTT. This translates into CATSDGAAGEDTEAFF. V and J are TRBV24-1 and TRBJ1-1; weak D call: TRBD1 (6 bases). The CDR3 runs 16 residues. Germline V gene data show CDR1 as KGHDR and CDR2 as SFDVKD. The ends were cut back, 3 bases at V and 3 bases at J, with 16 bases in the middle.

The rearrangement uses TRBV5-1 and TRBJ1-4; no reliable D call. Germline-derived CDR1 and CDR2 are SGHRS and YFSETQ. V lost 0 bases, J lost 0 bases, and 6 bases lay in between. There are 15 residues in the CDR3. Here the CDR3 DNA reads TGCGCCAGCAGCTTGGGACACACAACTAATGAAAAACTGTTTTTT. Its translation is CASSLGHTTNEKLFF.

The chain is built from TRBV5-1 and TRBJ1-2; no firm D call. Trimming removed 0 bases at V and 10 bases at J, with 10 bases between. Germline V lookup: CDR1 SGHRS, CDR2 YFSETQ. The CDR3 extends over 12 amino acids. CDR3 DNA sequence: TGCGCCAGCAGCTTGGAGCGGGAGGACTACACCTTC. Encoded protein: CASSLEREDYTF.

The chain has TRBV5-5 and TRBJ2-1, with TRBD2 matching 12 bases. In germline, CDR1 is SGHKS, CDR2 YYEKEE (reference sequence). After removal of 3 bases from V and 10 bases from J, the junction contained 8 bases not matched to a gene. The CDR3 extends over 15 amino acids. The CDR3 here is CASSYLAGGPVEQFF. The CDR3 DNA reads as TGTGCCAGCAGCTATCTAGCGGGGGGGCCGGTGGAGCAGTTCTTC.

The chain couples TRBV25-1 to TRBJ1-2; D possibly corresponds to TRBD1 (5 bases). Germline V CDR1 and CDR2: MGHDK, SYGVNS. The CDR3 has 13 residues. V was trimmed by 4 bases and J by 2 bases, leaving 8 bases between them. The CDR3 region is CASSGQTNYGYTF. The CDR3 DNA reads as TGTGCCAGCAGTGGACAGACCAACTATGGCTACACCTTC.

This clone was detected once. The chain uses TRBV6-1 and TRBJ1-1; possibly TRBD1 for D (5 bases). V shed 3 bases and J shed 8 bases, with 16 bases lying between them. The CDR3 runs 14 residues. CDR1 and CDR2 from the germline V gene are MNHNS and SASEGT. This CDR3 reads CASSEGLWNIEAFF. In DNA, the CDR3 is TGTGCCAGCAGTGAGGGACTTTGGAATATAGAAGCTTTCTTT.

This CDR3 is CASRGQGAGEQYF. The CDR3 region has the DNA TGTGCCAGCAGGGGACAGGGGGCGGGCGAGCAGTACTTC. V and J are TRBV28 and TRBJ2-7; TRBD1 matches 12 bases. V lost 6 bases and J lost 6; bases outside the gene matches: 3. The CDR3 loop spans 13 amino acids. CDR1 is MDHEN, CDR2 SYDVKM, per germline.

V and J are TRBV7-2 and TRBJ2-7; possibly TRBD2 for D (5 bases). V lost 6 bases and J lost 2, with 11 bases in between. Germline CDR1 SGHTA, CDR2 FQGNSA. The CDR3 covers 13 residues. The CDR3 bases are TGTGCCAGCAGACCGGACTTGCCCTACGAGCAGTACTTC. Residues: CASRPDLPYEQYF.

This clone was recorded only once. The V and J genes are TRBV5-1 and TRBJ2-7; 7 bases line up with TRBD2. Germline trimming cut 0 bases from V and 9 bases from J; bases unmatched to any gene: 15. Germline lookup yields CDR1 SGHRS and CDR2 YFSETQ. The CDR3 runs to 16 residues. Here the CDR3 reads CASSLEVGRIPTLQYF. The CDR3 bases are TGCGCCAGCAGCTTGGAGGTCGGGAGGATACCTACGCTGCAGTACTTC.

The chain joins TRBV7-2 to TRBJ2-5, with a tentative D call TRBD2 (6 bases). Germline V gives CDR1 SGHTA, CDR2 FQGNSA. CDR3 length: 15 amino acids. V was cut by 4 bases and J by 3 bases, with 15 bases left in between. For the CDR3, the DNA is TGTGCCAGCAGCTCGTGGGCTAGCGTAGAAGAGACCCAGTACTTC. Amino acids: CASSSWASVEETQYF. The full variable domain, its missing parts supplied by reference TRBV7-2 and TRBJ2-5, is GAGVSQSPSNKVTEKGKDVELRCDPISGHTALYWYRQSLGQGLEFLIYFQGNSAPDKSGLPSDRFSAERTGGSVSTLTIQRTQQEDSAVYLCASSSWASVEETQYFGPGTRLLVL.

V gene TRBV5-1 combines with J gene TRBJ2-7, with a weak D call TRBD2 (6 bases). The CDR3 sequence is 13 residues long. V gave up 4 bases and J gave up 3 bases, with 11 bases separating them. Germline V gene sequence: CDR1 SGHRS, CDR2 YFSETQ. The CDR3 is CASSEEGFYEQYF. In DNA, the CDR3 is TGCGCCAGCAGCGAGGAGGGTTTCTACGAGCAGTACTTC.

The CDR3 region is CASSGEQGSHTNNEQFF. CDR3 coding DNA: TGCGCCAGCAGCGGCGAACAGGGTTCACACACCAACAATGAGCAGTTCTTC. V usage is TRBV5-1 and J usage is TRBJ2-1; maybe TRBD1 (6 bases). Germline-derived CDR1 and CDR2 are SGHRS and YFSETQ. The CDR3 runs 17 residues. Trimming removed 4 bases at V and 5 bases at J, with 22 bases between.

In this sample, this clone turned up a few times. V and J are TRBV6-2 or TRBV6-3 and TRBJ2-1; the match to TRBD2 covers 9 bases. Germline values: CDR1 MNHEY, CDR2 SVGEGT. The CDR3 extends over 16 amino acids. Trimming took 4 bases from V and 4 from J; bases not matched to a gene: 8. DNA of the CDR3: TGTGCCAGCAGTTCCTCGCTAGCGGGACAGTACAATGAGCAGTTCTTC. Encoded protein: CASSSSLAGQYNEQFF.

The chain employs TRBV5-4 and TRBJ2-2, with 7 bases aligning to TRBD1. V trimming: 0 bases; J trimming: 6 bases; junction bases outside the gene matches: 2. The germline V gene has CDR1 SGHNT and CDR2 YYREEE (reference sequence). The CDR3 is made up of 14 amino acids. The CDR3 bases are TGTGCCAGCAGCTTGGACAGGGGTGCCGGGGAGCTGTTTTTT. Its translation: CASSLDRGAGELFF.

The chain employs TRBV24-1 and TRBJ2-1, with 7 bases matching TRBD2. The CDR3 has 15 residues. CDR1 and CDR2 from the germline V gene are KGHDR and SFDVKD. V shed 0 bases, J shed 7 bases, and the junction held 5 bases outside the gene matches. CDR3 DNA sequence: TGTGCCACCAGTGATTTGTCGCTAGCGGCTAATGAGCAGTTCTTC. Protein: CATSDLSLAANEQFF.

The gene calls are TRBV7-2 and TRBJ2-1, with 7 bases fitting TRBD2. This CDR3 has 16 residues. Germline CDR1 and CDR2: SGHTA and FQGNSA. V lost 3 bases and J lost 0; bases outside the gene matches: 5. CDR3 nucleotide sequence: TGTGCCAGCAGCTTCTGGCGGGGGAGCTCCTACAATGAGCAGTTCTTC. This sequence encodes CASSFWRGSSYNEQFF.

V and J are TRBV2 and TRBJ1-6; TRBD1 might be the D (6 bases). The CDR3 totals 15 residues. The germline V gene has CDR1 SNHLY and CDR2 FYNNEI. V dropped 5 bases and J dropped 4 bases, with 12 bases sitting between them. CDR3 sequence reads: CASSTGKGYNSPLHF. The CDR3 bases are TGTGCCAGCAGTACAGGGAAGGGGTATAATTCACCCCTCCACTTT.

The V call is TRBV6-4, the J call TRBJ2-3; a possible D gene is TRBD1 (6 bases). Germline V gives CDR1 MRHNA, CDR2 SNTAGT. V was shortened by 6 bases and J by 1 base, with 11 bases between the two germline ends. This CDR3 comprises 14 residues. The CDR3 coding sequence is TGTGCCAGCAGCTTACAGGGAGGCACAGATACGCAGTATTTT. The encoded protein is CASSLQGGTDTQYF.

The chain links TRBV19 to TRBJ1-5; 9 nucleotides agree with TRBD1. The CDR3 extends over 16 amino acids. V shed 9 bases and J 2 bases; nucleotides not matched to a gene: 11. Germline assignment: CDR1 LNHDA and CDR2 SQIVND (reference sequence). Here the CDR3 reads CASHLQGALGNQPQHF. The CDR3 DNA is TGTGCCAGCCACTTACAGGGGGCGTTAGGCAATCAGCCCCAGCATTTT.

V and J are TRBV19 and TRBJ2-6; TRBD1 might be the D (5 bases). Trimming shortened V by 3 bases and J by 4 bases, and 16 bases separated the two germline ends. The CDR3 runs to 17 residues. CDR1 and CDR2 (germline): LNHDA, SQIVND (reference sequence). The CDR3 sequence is CASSMGRGVSGANVLTF. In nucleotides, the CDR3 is TGTGCCAGTAGTATGGGAAGGGGTGTATCCGGGGCCAACGTCCTGACTTTC.

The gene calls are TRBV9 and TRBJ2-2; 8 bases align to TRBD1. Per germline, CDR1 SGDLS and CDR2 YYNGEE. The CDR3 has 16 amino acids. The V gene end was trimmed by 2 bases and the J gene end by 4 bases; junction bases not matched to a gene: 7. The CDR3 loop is CASSVDGQGSTGELFF. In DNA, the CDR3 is TGTGCCAGCAGCGTTGACGGACAGGGTTCCACCGGGGAGCTGTTTTTT.

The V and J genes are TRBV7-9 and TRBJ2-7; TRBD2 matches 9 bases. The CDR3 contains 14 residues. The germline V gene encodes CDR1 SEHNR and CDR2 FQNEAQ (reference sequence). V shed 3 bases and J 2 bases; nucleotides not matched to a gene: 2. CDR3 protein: CASSLREGPYEQYF. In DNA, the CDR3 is TGTGCCAGCAGCTTGCGGGAGGGCCCCTACGAGCAGTACTTC.

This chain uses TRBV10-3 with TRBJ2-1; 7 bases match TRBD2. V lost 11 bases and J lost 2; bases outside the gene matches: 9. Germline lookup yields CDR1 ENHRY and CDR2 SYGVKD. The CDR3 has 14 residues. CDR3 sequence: CAQEASGTYNEQFF. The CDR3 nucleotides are TGTGCCCAAGAGGCTAGCGGTACCTACAATGAGCAGTTCTTC.

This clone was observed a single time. The CDR3 sequence: CASSFAQGNTEAFF. CDR3 coding DNA: TGCGCCAGCAGCTTCGCACAGGGGAACACTGAAGCTTTCTTT. V usage is TRBV5-1 and J usage is TRBJ1-1; a possible D gene is TRBD1 (6 bases). There are 14 residues in the CDR3. The germline V and J ends were trimmed by 2 bases and 1 base, with 9 bases remaining between them. CDR1 is SGHRS and CDR2 is YFSETQ in the germline V gene. The variable domain in full, with the rest retrieved from reference TRBV5-1 and TRBJ1-1, is KAGVTQTPRYLIKTRGQQVTLSCSPISGHRSVSWYQQTPGQGLQFLFEYFSETQRNKGNFPGRFSGRQFSNSRSEMNVSTLELGDSALYLCASSFAQGNTEAFFGQGTRLTVV.

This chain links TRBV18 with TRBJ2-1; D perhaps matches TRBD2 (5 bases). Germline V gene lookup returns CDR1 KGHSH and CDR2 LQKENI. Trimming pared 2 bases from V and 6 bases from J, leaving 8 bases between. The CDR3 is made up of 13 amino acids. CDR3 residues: CASSPKGSNEQFF. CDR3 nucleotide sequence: TGTGCCAGCTCACCAAAAGGGAGCAATGAGCAGTTCTTC.

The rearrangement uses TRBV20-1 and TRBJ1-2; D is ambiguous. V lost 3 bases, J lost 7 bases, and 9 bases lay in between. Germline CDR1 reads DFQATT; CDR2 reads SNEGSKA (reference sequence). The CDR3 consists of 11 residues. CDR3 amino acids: CSASPQAGYTF. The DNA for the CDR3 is TGCAGTGCTAGTCCCCAGGCTGGCTACACCTTC.

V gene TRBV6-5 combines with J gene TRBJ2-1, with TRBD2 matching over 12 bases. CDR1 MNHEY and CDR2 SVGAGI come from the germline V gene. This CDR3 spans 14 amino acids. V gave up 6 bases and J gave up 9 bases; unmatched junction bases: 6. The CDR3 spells CASRLAGGLTEQFF. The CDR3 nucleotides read TGTGCCAGCAGGCTAGCGGGGGGGCTCACTGAGCAGTTCTTC.

CDR3 sequence: CASSPPGTVYNEQFF. Here the CDR3 DNA reads TGTGCCAGCTCACCCCCCGGGACAGTATACAATGAGCAGTTCTTC. The chain combines TRBV18 with TRBJ2-1; TRBD1 aligns across 7 bases. This CDR3 spans 15 amino acids. Germline CDR1 and CDR2: KGHSH and LQKENI. The V segment lost 3 bases and the J segment 4 bases; nucleotides outside the gene matches: 6.